This T cell receptor beta chain is drawn from a study of early T cells in non-severe SARS-CoV-2 infection. TCRdb analysed the 5' RACE reads with MiXCR anew, one entry per CDR3 protein. The table has more than 70,000 distinct CDR3 sequences, about 11% seen once. This clonotype was detected a few times. Germline CDR1 SGHRS, CDR2 YFSETQ. With 4 bases removed from V and 0 bases from J, the gap between germline ends came to 13 bases. This CDR3 contains 16 residues. V gene TRBV5-1 combines with J gene TRBJ2-2; tentatively, D is TRBD1 (5 bases). The source is an adult who was a healthcare worker with PCR-confirmed SARS-CoV-2 infection or an uninfected control (not recorded which). Specimen: whole blood, collected at baseline. CDR3 loop: CASSTTATANTGELFF. As DNA, the CDR3 is TGCGCCAGCAGCACGACAGCTACAGCGAACACCGGGGAGCTGTTTTTT.